The 16 T cell receptor beta chains below all came from one sample that was sequenced in a study of blood T cell repertoires in COVID-19. Produced via immunoSEQ multiplex PCR; TCRdb's table is partial and in-frame only. Among about 82,000 clones listed, just under 85% were seen once. Sequencing was performed on peripheral blood. The receptors were sampled from an elderly man with active or convalescent COVID-19.

This chain joins TRBV5-1 and TRBJ1-4; 7 bases agree with TRBD1. Germline lookup yields CDR1 SGHRS and CDR2 YFSETQ. The CDR3 loop spans 14 amino acids. Trimming at V came to 5 bases and at J to 8 bases, leaving 9 bases not matched to a gene. The CDR3 DNA reads as TGCGCCAGCAGTCGACAGGGCGTTCAGGAAAAACTGTTTTTT. This gives the protein CASSRQGVQEKLFF.

This clone came up once. The rearrangement joins TRBV11-2 to TRBJ2-3, with D maybe TRBD2 (5 bases). Trimming pared 5 bases from V and 0 bases from J, leaving 9 bases between. The CDR3 consists of 14 residues. The germline V gene has CDR1 SGHAT and CDR2 FQNNGV. The CDR3 is CASSPDSSTDTQYF. As DNA, the CDR3 is TGTGCCAGCAGCCCGGACTCAAGCACAGATACGCAGTATTTT.

This clone showed up just a few times. V usage is TRBV28 and J usage is TRBJ1-5, with D uncertain. The CDR3 totals 15 residues. Per the germline V gene, CDR1 is MDHEN and CDR2 is SYDVKM. V was trimmed by 3 bases and J by 3 bases, leaving 12 bases between them. CDR3 region: CASSFTVTYNQPQHF. CDR3 coding DNA: TGTGCCAGCAGTTTCACAGTTACATACAATCAGCCCCAGCATTTT.

This chain uses TRBV7-2 with TRBJ1-4, with unresolved D. V was shortened by 0 bases and J by 13 bases, with 15 bases between the two germline ends. Germline V gene sequence: CDR1 SGHTA, CDR2 FQGNSA. This CDR3 has 14 amino acids. This chain's CDR3 is CASSLAGPRGGLFF. In DNA, the CDR3 is TGTGCCAGCAGCTTAGCTGGCCCAAGAGGTGGACTGTTTTTT.

This sequence joins TRBV12-3 or TRBV12-4 and TRBJ1-5; weak D call: TRBD1 (5 bases). Trimming cost V 6 bases and J 9 bases, with 15 bases left between them. The CDR3 has 13 amino acids. DNA of the CDR3: TGTGCCAGCAGAAGCTCCAACGGGGGGCCCCAGCATTTT. It translates to CASRSSNGGPQHF.

The chain is built from TRBV27 and TRBJ1-2; D is perhaps TRBD1 (5 bases). Trimming shortened V by 8 bases and J by 9 bases, and 19 bases separated the two germline ends. The germline V gene has CDR1 MNHEY and CDR2 SMNVEV (reference sequence). The CDR3 runs 13 residues. Here the CDR3 DNA reads TGTGCCAGCGGCGCAGGGCGCGACCGAAGCTACACCTTC. This sequence encodes CASGAGRDRSYTF.

The gene calls are TRBV10-3 and TRBJ2-5, with 9 bases that match TRBD2. The germline V gene encodes CDR1 ENHRY and CDR2 SYGVKD. The CDR3 totals 14 residues. The trim removed 8 bases at V and 9 bases at J, leaving 13 bases unmatched. DNA for the CDR3: TGTGCCATCGGCCGGGAAGCGGGAGGAGGGGCCCAGTACTTC. Its protein is CAIGREAGGGAQYF.

This clone was counted only a few times. This sequence joins TRBV10-2 and TRBJ1-6, with D uncertain. With 6 bases removed from V and 8 bases from J, the gap between germline ends came to 11 bases. The germline V gene encodes CDR1 WSHSY and CDR2 SAAADI. The CDR3 covers 13 residues. The CDR3 sequence: CASRREQDSPLHF. CDR3 coding DNA: TGCGCCAGCAGGAGGGAGCAAGATTCACCCCTCCACTTT.

This chain links TRBV18 with TRBJ1-2, with a possible D match to TRBD1 (5 bases). The V end was cut by 3 bases, the J end by 4 bases, with 18 bases between. The CDR3 loop spans 16 amino acids. Germline CDR1 KGHSH, CDR2 LQKENI. The CDR3 loop reads CASSPGVAGNGYGYTF. CDR3 nucleotide sequence: TGTGCCAGCTCACCTGGGGTAGCAGGGAATGGCTATGGCTACACCTTC.

The chain combines TRBV6-6 with TRBJ2-4; D is unresolved. Germline-derived CDR1 and CDR2 are MNHNY and SVGAGI (reference sequence). CDR3 size: 12 residues. V was trimmed by 6 bases and J by 4 bases, leaving 7 bases between them. The CDR3 coding sequence is TGTGCCAGCAGCCGACGGAAAAACATTCAGTACTTC. Translation gives CASSRRKNIQYF.

V is TRBV2 and J is TRBJ2-4, with 7 bases lining up with TRBD2. The CDR3 sequence is 13 residues long. Germline trimming cut 2 bases from V and 9 bases from J; bases unmatched to any gene: 4. Looked up from germline, CDR1 is SNHLY and CDR2 is FYNNEI. CDR3 sequence (DNA): TGTGCCAGCAGTGAACAGCGGGGAGGCATTCAGTACTTC. As protein: CASSEQRGGIQYF.

This clone occurred a few times. The V and J genes are TRBV9 and TRBJ2-1, with 9 nucleotides matching TRBD2. Germline V gene data show CDR1 as SGDLS and CDR2 as YYNGEE. Losses at the gene ends were 0 bases for V and 8 bases for J; bases not matched to a gene: 9. The CDR3 extends over 16 amino acids. The CDR3 bases are TGTGCCAGCAGCGTAGAGGGGGGGCTAGCGGGACATGAGCAGTTCTTC. Translated: CASSVEGGLAGHEQFF.

The gene calls are TRBV6-7 and TRBJ1-2; D unclear. TRBV6-7 is filed as an ORF, its function uncertain. Trimming shortened V by 11 bases and J by 1 base, and 20 bases separated the two germline ends. The CDR3 runs to 15 residues. CDR3 amino acids: CAGRRRGKINYGYTF. CDR3 nucleotide sequence: TGTGCCGGGAGGCGCCGGGGAAAGATTAACTATGGCTACACCTTC.

The chain has TRBV10-2 and TRBJ2-7; TRBD2 agrees at 9 bases. The length of the CDR3 is 13 residues. The germline gives CDR1 WSHSY, CDR2 SAAADI. The trim removed 4 bases at V and 6 bases at J, leaving 4 bases unmatched. CDR3 in amino acids: CASSVAGVVEQYV. The DNA for the CDR3 is TGCGCCAGCAGTGTAGCGGGAGTTGTCGAGCAGTACGTC.

The chain couples TRBV6-6 to TRBJ2-2, with D maybe TRBD1 (6 bases). Deletions cut 6 bases from V and 7 bases from J, with 18 bases between. The V gene's germline CDR1 is MNHNY and CDR2 SVGAGI (reference sequence). There are 15 residues in the CDR3. The CDR3 DNA follows: TGTGCCAGCAGAGGGGAATTGACAGGTAGCGGGGAGCTGTTTTTT. Amino acid sequence: CASRGELTGSGELFF.

This clone was observed a single time. The gene calls are TRBV18 and TRBJ2-1; 7 bases align to TRBD2. The CDR3 sequence is 16 residues long. Germline V lookup: CDR1 KGHSH, CDR2 LQKENI. With V trimmed by 2 bases and J by 9 bases, 13 bases remained unmatched. CDR3 loop: CASSPTREGLLVEQFF. For the CDR3, the DNA is TGTGCCAGCTCACCAACGAGGGAGGGCCTTTTGGTTGAGCAGTTCTTC.